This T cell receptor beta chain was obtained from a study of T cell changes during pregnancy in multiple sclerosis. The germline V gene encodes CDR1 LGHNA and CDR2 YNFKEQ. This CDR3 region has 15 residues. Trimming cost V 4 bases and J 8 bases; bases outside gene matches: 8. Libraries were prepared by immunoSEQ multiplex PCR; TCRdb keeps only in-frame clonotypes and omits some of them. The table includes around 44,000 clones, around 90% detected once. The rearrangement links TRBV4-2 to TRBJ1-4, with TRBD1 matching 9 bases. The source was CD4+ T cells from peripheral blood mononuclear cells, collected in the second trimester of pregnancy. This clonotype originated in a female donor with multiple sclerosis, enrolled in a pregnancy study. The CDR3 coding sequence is TGTGCCAGCAGCCCTCTAGGACAGGGGCGAGAAAAACTGTTTTTT. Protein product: CASSPLGQGREKLFF.